The clone carrying this TCR beta chain was detected ten times or more. As yet, its antigen is unknown. At one boundary the junction diverges from the germline segment, which might be a read error. This sample stems from a study of blood T cells in healthy people across ages. Study-wide results and caveats: Reliance upon unsorted PBMCs precluded definitive naive versus antigen-experienced comparison.

CDR3 length: 13 residues. Primed by a sample-barcoded 5' primer and a J-beta primer mix, a second PCR proceeded for about 6 to 11 cycles. TCRdb independently ran MiXCR on the 5' RACE reads; one entry per CDR3 protein. This repertoire shows about a million distinct CDR3 sequences, approximately 50% found once; its top ten account for over 20%. The sequence derives from a woman aged 55-70 years in good health. The specimen was blood. This sequence joins TRBV12-3 or TRBV12-4 and TRBJ2-7; no firm D call. CDR3: CASRLDFSYEQYF. CDR3 nucleotide sequence: TGTGCCAGCAGGTTAGACTTCTCCTACGAGCAGTACTTC.